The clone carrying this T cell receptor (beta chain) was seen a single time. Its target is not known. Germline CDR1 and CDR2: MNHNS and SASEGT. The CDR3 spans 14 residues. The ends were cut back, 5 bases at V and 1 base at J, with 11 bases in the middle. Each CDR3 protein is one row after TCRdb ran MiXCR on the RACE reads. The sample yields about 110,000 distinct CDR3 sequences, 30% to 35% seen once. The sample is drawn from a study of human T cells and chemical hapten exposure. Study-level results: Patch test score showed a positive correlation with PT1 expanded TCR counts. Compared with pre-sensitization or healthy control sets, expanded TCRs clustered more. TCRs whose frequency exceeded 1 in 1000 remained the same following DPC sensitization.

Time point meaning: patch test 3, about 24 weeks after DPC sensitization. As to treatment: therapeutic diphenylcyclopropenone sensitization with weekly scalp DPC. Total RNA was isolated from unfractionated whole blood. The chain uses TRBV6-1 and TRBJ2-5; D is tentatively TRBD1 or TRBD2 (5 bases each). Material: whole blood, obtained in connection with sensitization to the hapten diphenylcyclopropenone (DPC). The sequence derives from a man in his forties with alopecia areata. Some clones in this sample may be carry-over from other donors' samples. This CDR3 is CASSSRDPQETQYF. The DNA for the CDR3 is TGTGCCAGCAGTTCCCGGGACCCCCAAGAGACCCAGTACTTC.